This T cell receptor beta chain was sequenced for a study of T cells after yellow fever vaccination. Germline CDR1 is SGHDT and CDR2 is YYEEEE. V lost 0 bases, J lost 2 bases, and 5 bases lay in between. The CDR3 loop spans 13 amino acids. This clonotype has at least ten counts. The antigen is undetermined. Using its own MiXCR run on the 5' RACE reads, TCRdb lists one record per CDR3 protein. This repertoire shows approximately 300,000 distinct CDR3 sequences, 6.5% to 8.5% found once; its top ten account for 18%. Study-wide results and limits: Subsequent to the booster, the majority of primary-vaccination clones reappeared (about 97% CD4, 85% to 90% CD8). Contamination by abundant bulk-population clonotypes could be present in FACS-sorted repertoires.

The genes are TRBV5-6 and TRBJ1-2; D not resolved. This TCR came from a man aged 18 to 29 who received the YFV17D yellow fever vaccine. Sequenced material: PBMCs, taken about 41 days after the first yellow fever vaccination. CDR3 loop: CASSLARNYGYTF. The CDR3 coding sequence is TGTGCCAGCAGCTTGGCACGGAACTATGGCTACACCTTC.